The rows below give T cell receptor beta chains drawn from one sample of a study of blood T cell repertoires in COVID-19. Generated by immunoSEQ multiplex PCR, the TCRdb table keeps only in-frame clones and is missing some. The sample carries about 250,000 clones, around four fifths recorded once. The sample comprised peripheral blood. The receptor set was obtained from an older man with acute or convalescent COVID-19. The CDR3 runs from the conserved cysteine through the conserved F or W. Each record gives: clone size, CDR3 length, D gene, J gene, V gene, CDR3 DNA, CDR3 protein. D genes are given only for firm matches. Some rows mark clone size as missing; the rest say once, few, many or name a class of expanded clone.

NA 16 NA TRBJ1-1 TRBV28 TGTGCCAGCAGTTTAGCACAGGGCCTTATGAACACTGAAGCTTTCTTT CASSLAQGLMNTEAFF
NA 14 NA TRBJ2-1 TRBV25-1 TGTGCCAGCAGTGAAGACTTTAGCTACAATGAGCAGTTCTTC CASSEDFSYNEQFF
once 11 NA TRBJ1-2 TRBV20-1 TGCAGTGCTAGTGCAGGCTATGGCTACACCTTC CSASAGYGYTF
NA 14 TRBD1 TRBJ2-3 TRBV11-2 TGTGCCAGCAGGCGGACAGGGGTCACAGATACGCAGTATTTT CASRRTGVTDTQYF
NA 15 NA TRBJ1-2 TRBV24-1 TGTGCCACCAGTGATCCCGCCGGGACTTCATATGGCTACACCTTC CATSDPAGTSYGYTF
NA 11 NA TRBJ1-1 TRBV2 TGTGCCAGTGCGGCGGGGACTGAAGCTTTCTTT CASAAGTEAFF
NA 15 TRBD1 TRBJ1-2 TRBV28 TGTGCCAGCAGTCCCATTCGACAGGGTTTGGGTGGCTACACCTTC CASSPIRQGLGGYTF
once 15 NA TRBJ1-4 TRBV5-4 TGTGCCAGCAGCACCACAGCCGCAACTAATGAAAAACTGTTTTTT CASSTTAATNEKLFF
NA 15 NA TRBJ1-2 TRBV5-1 TGCGCCAGCAGCTTGGCGGCGGGGACGGAGAGTGGCTACACCTTC CASSLAAGTESGYTF
NA 16 TRBD1 TRBJ1-2 TRBV18 TGTGCCAGCTCACCTGACCTGGGACAGGGAGGGTATGGCTACACCTTC CASSPDLGQGGYGYTF
NA 13 NA TRBJ2-7 TRBV6-5 TGTGCCAGCAGCCCCGAACCGGGATACGAGCAGTACTTC CASSPEPGYEQYF
NA 14 NA TRBJ2-7 TRBV28 TGTGCCAGCAGTTTAGCGGGGAATACCTACGAGCAGTACTTC CASSLAGNTYEQYF
NA 16 TRBD2 TRBJ2-2 TRBV5-6 TGTGCCAGCAGCTTGGGGCTAGCGGGATTGACCGGGGAGCTGTTTTTT CASSLGLAGLTGELFF
NA 15 TRBD2 TRBJ2-3 TRBV5-4 TGTGCCAGCAGCTTAGCGGGAGGGCCAGGAGATACGCAGTATTTT CASSLAGGPGDTQYF
NA 16 TRBD1 TRBJ2-5 TRBV3-1/TRBV3-2 TGTGCCAGCAGCCAAGACCAGACAGGGCCTCAAGAGACCCAGTACTTC CASSQDQTGPQETQYF
NA 13 TRBD2 TRBJ2-1 TRBV7-3 TGTGCCAGCAGCTACGTCCCAGCGGGAGCGCAGTTCTTC CASSYVPAGAQFF
NA 15 TRBD1 TRBJ2-3 TRBV5-1 TGCGCCAGCAGCTTGGAGGGACAGTCCACAGATACGCAGTATTTT CASSLEGQSTDTQYF
NA 11 NA TRBJ2-7 TRBV3-1/TRBV3-2 TGTGCCAGCAGCCAAGAGAGGCAACAGTACTTC CASSQERQQYF
NA 15 TRBD1 TRBJ1-5 TRBV4-2 TGTGCCAGCAGCCCACGGGACAGCTTGAATCAGCCCCAGCATTTT CASSPRDSLNQPQHF
NA 15 NA TRBJ1-3 TRBV2 TGTGCCAGCAGAGACAGCGGGGCTTGGGGAAACACCATATATTTT CASRDSGAWGNTIYF
few 16 TRBD2 TRBJ2-2 TRBV7-9 TGTGCCAGCAGCTTAAGTTCGAGCGGGAGGGCCGGGGAGCTGTTTTTT CASSLSSSGRAGELFF
NA 18 TRBD2 TRBJ2-7 TRBV3-1/TRBV3-2 TGTGCCAGCAGCCAAGATTGGGGACTAGCGGGACTTGCCTACGAGCAGTACTTC CASSQDWGLAGLAYEQYF
NA 14 NA TRBJ1-5 TRBV24-1 TGTGCCACCAGTGATTTTAGTAGCAATCAGCCCCAGCATTTT CATSDFSSNQPQHF